The rows below give T cell receptor beta chains drawn from one sample of a study of beta chain features in type 1 diabetes. Only in-frame clones appear in the TCRdb table, and some are missing; sequencing was by immunoSEQ multiplex PCR. Of under 450,000 clones in the sample, approximately 16% were seen once. The sample was naive CD4+ T cells from blood. These TCRs come from a woman under 30 in good health. Each CDR3 is given with its conserved first and last residue. Fields, in order: D gene, clone size, J gene, V gene, CDR3 protein, CDR3 DNA. D genes are given only for firm matches. Only part of the rows carry a size: once, few, many, or a class if the clone is expanded.

D gene: .
clone size: few
J gene: TRBJ1-5
V gene: TRBV4-1
CDR3 protein: CASSQAAWNQPQHF
CDR3 DNA: TGCGCCAGCAGCCAAGCTGCGTGGAATCAGCCCCAGCATTTT

D gene: .
clone size: .
J gene: TRBJ1-1
V gene: TRBV11-2
CDR3 protein: CASSLARGNTEAFF
CDR3 DNA: TGTGCCAGCAGCTTGGCTAGGGGGAACACTGAAGCTTTCTTT

D gene: .
clone size: few
J gene: TRBJ1-2
V gene: TRBV19
CDR3 protein: CASSIGAGDYGYTF
CDR3 DNA: TGTGCCAGTAGTATAGGAGCAGGGGACTATGGCTACACCTTC

D gene: .
clone size: .
J gene: TRBJ2-3
V gene: TRBV2
CDR3 protein: CASSLERANTDTQYF
CDR3 DNA: TGTGCCAGCAGTTTGGAGCGGGCCAACACAGATACGCAGTATTTT

D gene: .
clone size: few
J gene: TRBJ1-1
V gene: TRBV6-5
CDR3 protein: CASSYSEWEKQAFF
CDR3 DNA: TGTGCCAGCAGTTACTCCGAATGGGAGAAACAAGCTTTCTTT

D gene: TRBD1
clone size: few
J gene: TRBJ1-2
V gene: TRBV5-1
CDR3 protein: CASSLEGTQGVSYGYTF
CDR3 DNA: TGCGCCAGCAGCTTGGAGGGGACGCAGGGGGTCAGCTATGGCTACACCTTC

D gene: .
clone size: .
J gene: TRBJ2-1
V gene: TRBV4-1
CDR3 protein: CASSRLQGINEQFF
CDR3 DNA: TGCGCCAGCAGCCGCCTACAGGGTATCAATGAGCAGTTCTTC

D gene: TRBD1
clone size: .
J gene: TRBJ2-7
V gene: TRBV5-1
CDR3 protein: CASNTGTGNNEQYF
CDR3 DNA: TGCGCCAGCAATACCGGGACAGGGAACAACGAGCAGTACTTC

D gene: .
clone size: .
J gene: TRBJ2-7
V gene: TRBV6-6
CDR3 protein: CASSPFSYEQYF
CDR3 DNA: TGTGCCAGCAGCCCCTTCTCCTACGAGCAGTACTTC

D gene: .
clone size: .
J gene: TRBJ1-2
V gene: TRBV6-5
CDR3 protein: CASSTPGVGYTF
CDR3 DNA: TGTGCCAGCAGTACCCCGGGGGTCGGCTACACCTTC

D gene: TRBD1
clone size: few
J gene: TRBJ2-5
V gene: TRBV30
CDR3 protein: CAWNGDRVGETQYF
CDR3 DNA: TGTGCCTGGAATGGGGACAGGGTTGGGGAGACCCAGTACTTC

D gene: .
clone size: few
J gene: TRBJ1-1
V gene: TRBV25-1
CDR3 protein: CASSDPQGRGTEAFF
CDR3 DNA: TGTGCCAGCAGTGACCCGCAGGGAAGGGGCACTGAAGCTTTCTTT

D gene: .
clone size: .
J gene: TRBJ1-5
V gene: TRBV29-1
CDR3 protein: CSVSTGNSNQPQHF
CDR3 DNA: TGCAGCGTTTCGACAGGAAATAGCAATCAGCCCCAGCATTTT

D gene: TRBD2
clone size: few
J gene: TRBJ2-1
V gene: TRBV6-5
CDR3 protein: CASSYSRAGIGNEQFF
CDR3 DNA: TGTGCCAGCAGTTACTCGAGAGCGGGAATTGGGAATGAGCAGTTCTTC

D gene: TRBD1
clone size: few
J gene: TRBJ2-1
V gene: TRBV11-2
CDR3 protein: CASSPGAQGVSGFF
CDR3 DNA: TGTGCCAGCAGCCCTGGGGCGCAGGGGGTTTCGGGGTTCTTC

D gene: .
clone size: few
J gene: TRBJ2-1
V gene: TRBV7-2
CDR3 protein: CASSLGASGSSYNEQFF
CDR3 DNA: TGTGCCAGCAGCTTAGGGGCTTCGGGGAGCTCCTACAATGAGCAGTTCTTC

D gene: TRBD1
clone size: few
J gene: TRBJ1-5
V gene: TRBV12-5
CDR3 protein: CASAPDRIQPQHF
CDR3 DNA: TGTGCTAGTGCCCCGGACAGGATCCAGCCCCAGCATTTT

D gene: .
clone size: .
J gene: TRBJ1-4
V gene: TRBV25-1
CDR3 protein: CASNGQWNEKLFF
CDR3 DNA: TGTGCCAGCAACGGACAGTGGAATGAAAAACTGTTTTTT

D gene: .
clone size: .
J gene: TRBJ2-7
V gene: TRBV7-3
CDR3 protein: CASRGAGEQYF
CDR3 DNA: TGTGCCAGCCGGGGTGCGGGGGAGCAGTACTTC

D gene: TRBD1
clone size: .
J gene: TRBJ2-7
V gene: TRBV10-3
CDR3 protein: CAISGDRTQSYEQYF
CDR3 DNA: TGTGCCATCAGTGGGGACAGGACACAATCCTACGAGCAGTACTTC

D gene: .
clone size: .
J gene: TRBJ1-5
V gene: TRBV6-5
CDR3 protein: CASRTVNQPQHF
CDR3 DNA: TGTGCCAGTCGGACAGTTAATCAGCCCCAGCATTTT

D gene: .
clone size: .
J gene: TRBJ1-4
V gene: TRBV6-6
CDR3 protein: CASSYSTRANEKLFF
CDR3 DNA: TGTGCCAGCAGTTACTCGACACGTGCTAATGAAAAACTGTTTTTT

D gene: TRBD1
clone size: few
J gene: TRBJ1-5
V gene: TRBV19
CDR3 protein: CASRDRGGHGSQPQHF
CDR3 DNA: TGTGCCAGTAGGGACAGGGGGGGACATGGGAGTCAGCCCCAGCATTTT

D gene: TRBD1
clone size: few
J gene: TRBJ2-7
V gene: TRBV2
CDR3 protein: CASSGGQADEQYF
CDR3 DNA: TGTGCCAGCAGTGGGGGACAGGCAGACGAGCAGTACTTC

D gene: .
clone size: .
J gene: TRBJ2-1
V gene: TRBV29-1
CDR3 protein: CSVARRLDNEQFF
CDR3 DNA: TGCAGCGTTGCCAGGAGGCTAGACAATGAGCAGTTCTTC

D gene: TRBD2
clone size: .
J gene: TRBJ2-1
V gene: TRBV4-3
CDR3 protein: CASSPGSGRNEQFF
CDR3 DNA: TGCGCCAGCAGTCCCGGTAGCGGGAGGAATGAGCAGTTCTTC

D gene: .
clone size: few
J gene: TRBJ1-5
V gene: TRBV4-1
CDR3 protein: CASSQDPQGSQPQHF
CDR3 DNA: TGCGCCAGCAGCCAAGATCCCCAGGGAAGTCAGCCCCAGCATTTT

D gene: .
clone size: once
J gene: TRBJ1-1
V gene: TRBV5-1
CDR3 protein: CASSLGGLNTEAFF
CDR3 DNA: TGCGCCAGCAGCTTGGGTGGACTTAACACTGAAGCTTTCTTT

D gene: .
clone size: .
J gene: TRBJ2-7
V gene: TRBV29-1
CDR3 protein: CSARGQLGQQYF
CDR3 DNA: TGCAGCGCAAGAGGACAGTTGGGCCAGCAGTACTTC

D gene: TRBD2
clone size: few
J gene: TRBJ2-5
V gene: TRBV30
CDR3 protein: CAWGPLAGVETQYF
CDR3 DNA: TGTGCCTGGGGCCCACTAGCGGGAGTAGAGACCCAGTACTTC

D gene: TRBD2
clone size: .
J gene: TRBJ2-1
V gene: TRBV7-6
CDR3 protein: CASSLSSGGVYNEQFF
CDR3 DNA: TGTGCCAGCAGCTTGTCTAGCGGGGGTGTTTACAATGAGCAGTTCTTC

D gene: TRBD1
clone size: few
J gene: TRBJ2-3
V gene: TRBV4-3
CDR3 protein: CASRRTGGRDTQYF
CDR3 DNA: TGCGCCAGCCGTAGGACAGGGGGGAGAGATACGCAGTATTTT

D gene: .
clone size: .
J gene: TRBJ1-2
V gene: TRBV28
CDR3 protein: CASRSGNYGYTF
CDR3 DNA: TGTGCCAGCAGATCCGGGAACTATGGCTACACCTTC

D gene: .
clone size: .
J gene: TRBJ1-1
V gene: TRBV7-2
CDR3 protein: CASSLAPGYLSEAFF
CDR3 DNA: TGTGCCAGCAGCTTAGCCCCGGGATACCTCTCTGAAGCTTTCTTT

D gene: .
clone size: .
J gene: TRBJ2-5
V gene: TRBV28
CDR3 protein: CASSLRTSYRETQYF
CDR3 DNA: TGTGCCAGCAGTTTAAGGACATCGTACAGGGAGACCCAGTACTTC

D gene: TRBD1
clone size: .
J gene: TRBJ1-1
V gene: TRBV7-8
CDR3 protein: CASYDRDREAFF
CDR3 DNA: TGTGCCAGCTATGACCGGGACAGAGAAGCTTTCTTT

D gene: TRBD2
clone size: few
J gene: TRBJ2-7
V gene: TRBV7-2
CDR3 protein: CASRPSGLREQYF
CDR3 DNA: TGTGCCAGCCGACCTAGCGGGCTACGTGAGCAGTACTTC

D gene: .
clone size: .
J gene: TRBJ1-5
V gene: TRBV9
CDR3 protein: CASSEFDSSNQPQHF
CDR3 DNA: TGTGCCAGCAGCGAATTCGACAGTAGCAATCAGCCCCAGCATTTT

D gene: .
clone size: .
J gene: TRBJ1-1
V gene: TRBV30
CDR3 protein: CAWSVNRPIEAFF
CDR3 DNA: TGTGCCTGGAGTGTAAACAGGCCGATAGAAGCTTTCTTT

D gene: TRBD2
clone size: few
J gene: TRBJ2-3
V gene: TRBV9
CDR3 protein: CASSVEVAGGHTQYF
CDR3 DNA: TGTGCCAGCAGCGTAGAGGTAGCGGGAGGGCATACGCAGTATTTT